The following is a TCR beta chain sequence with its context. The sample belongs to a study of blood T cell repertoires in COVID-19. For the study at large: COVID-19 samples, acute and convalescent, were from the United States, Italy and Spain. T cells, B-cell-depleted T cells, or PBMCs provided the cDNA or gDNA that served as material.

Methods used by the authors: Estimates of nucleated cell counts were drawn from the amplification of reference gene primers. Libraries were prepared by immunoSEQ multiplex PCR; TCRdb keeps only in-frame clonotypes and omits some of them. The V and J calls and clone size are taken from that table; D and trimming were inferred from the DNA. The sample yields over 85,000 clones, approximately 85% seen once. V dropped 6 bases and J dropped 1 base, with 13 bases sitting between them. Germline V CDR1 and CDR2: SNHLY, FYNNEI. This CDR3 region has 14 residues. Material: peripheral blood. This receptor was identified in a human donor in a cohort sampled during active COVID-19. The chain recombines TRBV2 with TRBJ2-7; perhaps TRBD2 as D (6 bases). This CDR3 reads CASSPGRGSYEQYF. CDR3 nucleotides: TGTGCCAGCAGCCCGGGACGGGGGTCCTACGAGCAGTACTTC.